This paragraph reports one TCR beta chain. No antigen is known for it. The record originates from a study of T cell responses to AZD1222 COVID-19 vaccine. Repertoires were generated with immunoSEQ multiplex PCR, while TCRdb's copy carries only in-frame clones and drops some. This table has 100,000 or so clones, approximately 89% appearing once. The CDR3 spans 16 residues. In germline, CDR1 is MNHEY, CDR2 SVGEGT. Trimming took 0 bases from V and 0 from J, leaving 8 bases between them. Findings and limits, study-wide: Close to half of all spike-specific TCRs reportedly target regions of the variants that are unmutated.

This chain connects TRBV6-2 or TRBV6-3 to TRBJ2-2; tentative D call: TRBD2 (5 bases). The receptor was isolated from an adult who received the AZD1222 COVID-19 vaccine. Sequenced material: peripheral blood, taken 28 days after the second AZD1222 dose. CDR3 coding DNA: TGTGCCAGCAGTTACTCGAGGAGGACGAACACCGGGGAGCTGTTTTTT. It codes for CASSYSRRTNTGELFF.